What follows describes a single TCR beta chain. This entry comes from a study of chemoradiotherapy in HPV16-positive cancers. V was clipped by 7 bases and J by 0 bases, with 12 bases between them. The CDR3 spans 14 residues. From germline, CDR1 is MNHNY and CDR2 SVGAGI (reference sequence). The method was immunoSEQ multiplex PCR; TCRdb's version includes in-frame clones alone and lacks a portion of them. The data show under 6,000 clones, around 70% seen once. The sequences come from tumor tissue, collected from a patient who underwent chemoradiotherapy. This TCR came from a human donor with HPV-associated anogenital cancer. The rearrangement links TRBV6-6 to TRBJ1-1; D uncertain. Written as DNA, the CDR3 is TGTGCCAGCAATGGGCGAGGGATGAACACTGAAGCTTTCTTT. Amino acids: CASNGRGMNTEAFF.